The 18 T cell receptor beta chains given below trace back to one sample, sequenced in a study of CD8+ T cells in alopecia areata. cDNA reverse transcribed from extracted RNA served as the sequencing template. Some clones are missing from TCRdb's copy, which holds only in-frame ones; the method was immunoSEQ multiplex PCR. The sample was found to contain 90,000 to 130,000 clones, and every one recurs. Specimen: lesional skin. The receptors were sampled from a C3H/HeJ mouse with alopecia areata. MHC haplotype of the mouse line: H2-k.

Concerning this clone itself: Gene and germline names: mouse. The missing CDR3 end, 4 residues past where the read stops, is filled in from the germline J gene. This rearrangement joins TRBV13-2 to TRBJ2-1; maybe TRBD1 (6 bases). The CDR3 has 14 residues. V was trimmed by 1 base and J by 4 bases, leaving 9 bases between them. Germline assignment: CDR1 NNHNN and CDR2 SYGAGS (reference sequence). CDR3 sequence: CASGDWDKYAEQFF. Partial CDR3 DNA: TGTGCCAGCGGTGATTGGGACAAATATGCT.

A few counts support this clone. These gene names are mouse names. The read finishes 4 residues shy of the CDR3 end, and the germline J gene is used to complete it. The chain recombines TRBV13-3 with TRBJ2-5; 10 bases are a match to TRBD2. Germline CDR1 reads NNHDY; CDR2 reads SYVADS. The CDR3 runs to 15 residues. Partial CDR3 DNA: TGTGCCAGCAGTGATGCAGCGACTGGGGGGGAC. Protein sequence: CASSDAATGGD. The whole CDR3 sequence is CASSDAATGGDTQYF.

This clone was counted only a few times. All gene names here are mouse names. The read halts 4 residues ahead of the CDR3 end, with the missing end drawn from the germline J gene. The gene calls are TRBV13-1 and TRBJ2-1, with D tentatively TRBD1 (5 bases). Germline assignment: CDR1 NSHNY and CDR2 SYGAGN. Trimming took off 2 bases at V and 0 bases at J, with 9 bases between the two ends. There are 15 residues in the CDR3. The part of the CDR3 DNA that was read is TGTGCCAGCAGTGAATGGACACCTAACTATGCT. Its protein is CASSEWTPNYA. In full, the CDR3 is CASSEWTPNYAEQFF.

This clone was seen only a few times. The listed genes are named as in mouse. The CDR3 bases that were read are TGCACCTGCAACCTCCGGGACAAA. Translation: CTCNLRDK. The complete CDR3 reads CTCNLRDKEVFF. The chain uses TRBV1 and TRBJ1-1; D is possibly TRBD1 (6 bases). Coverage ceases 4 residues before the CDR3 finishes, and the germline J gene fills in the end. The CDR3 loop spans 12 amino acids. CDR1 and CDR2 from the germline V gene are NSQYPW and LRSPGD (reference sequence).

With regard to this clone: Gene names are the mouse ones. The read stops 4 residues short of the end of the CDR3; the missing end is completed from the germline J gene. The rearrangement uses TRBV17 and TRBJ2-5, with TRBD1 identical over 7 bases. There are 13 residues in the CDR3. From germline, CDR1 is MNHDT and CDR2 YYDKIL. After removal of 5 bases from V and 1 base from J, the junction contained 0 bases not matched to a gene. This chain's CDR3 is CASSGTDQDTQYF. CDR3 bases read: TGTGCTAGCAGTGGGACAGACCAAGAC.

In the case of this clone: Genes and germline come from the mouse. Sequencing ends 4 residues short of the CDR3 end; the germline J gene provides the rest. The genes are TRBV17 and TRBJ2-5, with no clear D. This CDR3 is 14 amino acids long. Germline assignment: CDR1 MNHDT and CDR2 YYDKIL. V lost 0 bases and J 2 bases, leaving 6 bases between the germline ends. Incomplete CDR3 DNA: TGTGCTAGCAGTAGAGATGCAGTCCAAGAC. This encodes CASSRDAVQD. The whole CDR3 sequence is CASSRDAVQDTQYF.

A word on this clone: The listed genes are named as in mouse. With the read ending 4 residues before the CDR3 end, the germline J gene is used to fill in that end. The rearrangement joins TRBV13-3 to TRBJ2-5; TRBD2 agrees at 11 bases. The CDR3 runs to 16 residues. With 1 base clipped from V and 1 base from J, the junction kept 2 bases outside the gene matches. Germline assignment: CDR1 NNHDY and CDR2 SYVADS. The covered CDR3 bases are TGTGCCAGCAGTGATCTGACTGGGGGGGACCAAGAC. It codes for CASSDLTGGDQD. The complete CDR3 protein is CASSDLTGGDQDTQYF.

There are many counts of this clone. The genes are named according to mouse. The covered CDR3 bases are TGTGCCAGCAGTGACACCCGACAGCCCCGTAGTGCAGAA. It translates to CASSDTRQPRSAE. The whole CDR3 is CASSDTRQPRSAETLYF. The chain couples TRBV13-1 to TRBJ2-3, with D maybe TRBD1 (5 bases). The read ends 4 residues before the CDR3 terminus; that terminus is restored from the germline J gene. The CDR3 contains 17 residues. V dropped 2 bases and J dropped 0 bases, with 16 bases sitting between them. Germline CDR1 reads NSHNY; CDR2 reads SYGAGN.

A few counts support this clone. The listed genes are named as in mouse. The read is 4 residues too short to cover the CDR3 end, so that end is filled in from the germline J gene. The J gene is TRBJ2-2, the V gene TRBV13-1; TRBD1 aligns across 7 bases. This CDR3 has 16 residues. Germline V gene data show CDR1 as NSHNY and CDR2 as SYGAGN. The V segment lost 0 bases and the J segment 1 base; nucleotides outside the gene matches: 3. CDR3 in amino acids: CASSDGGQINTGQLYF. The CDR3 bases that were read are TGTGCCAGCAGTGATGGGGGACAGATAAACACCGGG.

This clone was seen a handful of times. Mouse names are used for the genes. The covered CDR3 bases are TGCACCTGCAGTGGGCCGGACAGTAACACA. This encodes CTCSGPDSNT. The CDR3 in its entirety is CTCSGPDSNTEVFF. The V call is TRBV1, the J call TRBJ1-1; perhaps TRBD1 as D (6 bases). The read gets to within 4 residues of the CDR3 end, and the germline J gene fills in the rest. The CDR3 length is 14 residues. From germline, CDR1 is NSQYPW and CDR2 LRSPGD (reference sequence). V shed 4 bases and J shed 2 bases, with 11 bases lying between them. Based on the CDR3 plus reference TRBV1 and TRBJ1-1, the full variable domain is VTLLEQNPRWRLVPRGQAVNLRCILKNSQYPWMSWYQQDLQKQLQWLFTLRSPGDKEVKSLPGADYLATRVTDTELRLQVANMSQGRTLYCTCSGPDSNTEVFFGKGTRLTVV.

Turning to this clone: The listed genes are named as in mouse. The read stops 4 residues short of the end of the CDR3; the missing end is completed from the germline J gene. The V gene is TRBV1, the J gene TRBJ2-7; D is ambiguous. CDR3 length: 12 residues. Trimming cost V 5 bases and J 2 bases, with 7 bases left between them. From germline, CDR1 is NSQYPW and CDR2 LRSPGD (reference sequence). The sequenced part of the CDR3 DNA is TGCACCTGCAGTACCACAGCCTAT. This gives the protein CTCSTTAY. The whole CDR3 reads CTCSTTAYEQYF.

About this clone: The germline and genes are mouse ones. The read falls 4 residues short of the CDR3 end, and the missing part is taken from the germline J gene. Other DNA variants within this sample encode the same CDR3. The chain joins TRBV14 to TRBJ2-7; D remains ambiguous. The CDR3 extends over 12 amino acids. Germline CDR1 reads SGHDT; CDR2 reads FRDEAV. CDR3 DNA (partial): TGTGCCAGCAGTTTCTTGGGTTAT. Residues: CASSFLGY. The whole CDR3 region reads CASSFLGYEQYF.

About this clone: TCRdb lists a protein that is different at residue 11 from the translated DNA; the protein given here uses the DNA translation. Here the gene names and germline are mouse. With the read ending 3 residues before the CDR3 end, the germline J gene is used to fill in that end. The chain recombines TRBV13-1 with TRBJ1-6, with a possible D match to TRBD1 (5 bases). TRBJ1-6 is labeled an ORF, and its function is uncertain. The CDR3 consists of 14 residues. V was cut by 2 bases and J by 7 bases, with 10 bases left in between. Germline CDR1 reads NSHNY; CDR2 reads SYGAGN. The CDR3 here is CASSEREGNSPLYF. CDR3 DNA (partial): TGTGCCAGCAGTGAAAGGGAGGGGAATTCGCCC.

Turning to this clone: Gene names and germline refer to mouse. The CDR3 is cut off 4 residues early in the read; its end comes from the germline J gene. The chain combines TRBV13-1 with TRBJ1-2, with a tentative D call TRBD1 (6 bases). V dropped 0 bases and J dropped 0 bases, with 9 bases sitting between them. Germline CDR1 reads NSHNY; CDR2 reads SYGAGN. The CDR3 extends over 15 amino acids. The CDR3 bases that were read are TGTGCCAGCAGTGATGCTAACAGGGCAAACTCC. Translation: CASSDANRANS. The full CDR3 sequence reads CASSDANRANSDYTF.

As regards this clone: The germline and genes are mouse ones. Read data end 4 residues before the CDR3 end; the end is taken from the germline J gene. The gene calls are TRBV13-3 and TRBJ2-4, with 8 bases aligning to TRBD2. V lost 0 bases and J lost 0; bases outside the gene matches: 6. Germline V lookup: CDR1 NNHDY, CDR2 SYVADS. The CDR3 length is 17 residues. The sequenced CDR3 bases are TGTGCCAGCAGTGATGCAAACTGGGGGTCTAGTCAAAAC. It specifies CASSDANWGSSQN. The whole CDR3 region reads CASSDANWGSSQNTLYF.

This clone was seen a few times. Gene names are the mouse ones. The read terminates 4 residues before the CDR3 end, so the remaining end is supplied by the germline J gene. The V gene is TRBV19, the J gene TRBJ1-1; D unclear. The CDR3 extends over 14 amino acids. The germline V gene has CDR1 FNHDT and CDR2 SITEND (reference sequence). The V and J ends lost 1 base and 1 base respectively, with 8 bases between them. The CDR3 bases that were read are TGTGCCAGCAGTATAAGGTTGGGAAACACA. Its protein is CASSIRLGNT. The complete CDR3 reads CASSIRLGNTEVFF.

This clone was seen only a few times. Gene names are mouse gene names. The read falls 4 residues short of the CDR3 end, and the missing part is taken from the germline J gene. This chain joins TRBV1 and TRBJ1-4; D unresolved. The germline gives CDR1 NSQYPW, CDR2 LRSPGD (reference sequence). CDR3 length: 12 residues. V lost 6 bases to trimming and J lost 4 bases, with 6 bases between them. This chain's CDR3 is CTCSPNNERLFF. The covered CDR3 bases are TGCACCTGCAGCCCAAACAACGAA.

Note on this clone: The genes are named according to mouse. The read ends 4 residues shy of where the CDR3 ends; the end is completed using the germline J gene. J is TRBJ2-1 and V is TRBV13-1, with TRBD2 matching over 7 bases. This CDR3 has 15 amino acids. Trimming at V came to 0 bases and at J to 4 bases, leaving 4 bases not matched to a gene. Germline V gene lookup returns CDR1 NSHNY and CDR2 SYGAGN. The part of the CDR3 DNA that was read is TGTGCCAGCAGTGATGCGGTGGGGGGATATGCT. This encodes CASSDAVGGYA. The full CDR3 protein reads CASSDAVGGYAEQFF.